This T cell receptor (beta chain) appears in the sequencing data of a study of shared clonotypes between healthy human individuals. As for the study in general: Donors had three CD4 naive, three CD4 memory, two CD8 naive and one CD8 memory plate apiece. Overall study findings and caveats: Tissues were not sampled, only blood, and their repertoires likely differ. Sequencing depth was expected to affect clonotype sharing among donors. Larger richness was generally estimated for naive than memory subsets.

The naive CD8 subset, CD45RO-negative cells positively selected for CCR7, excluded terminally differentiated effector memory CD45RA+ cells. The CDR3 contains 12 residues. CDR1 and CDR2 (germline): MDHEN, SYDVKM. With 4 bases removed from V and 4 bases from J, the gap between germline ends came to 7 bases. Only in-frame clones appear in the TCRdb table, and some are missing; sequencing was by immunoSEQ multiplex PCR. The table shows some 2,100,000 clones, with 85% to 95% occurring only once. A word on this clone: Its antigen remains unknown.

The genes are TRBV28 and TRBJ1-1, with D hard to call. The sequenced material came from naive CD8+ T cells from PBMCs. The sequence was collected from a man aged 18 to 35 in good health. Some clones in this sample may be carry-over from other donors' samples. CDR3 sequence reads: CASSSPPTEAFF. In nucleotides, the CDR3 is TGTGCCAGCAGTTCTCCTCCCACTGAAGCTTTCTTT.